This T cell receptor (beta chain) was retrieved from a study of blood T cell repertoires in COVID-19. The wider study: Samples representing acute and convalescent COVID-19 were sourced from the United States, Italy and Spain. PBMCs, B-cell-depleted T cells, or T cells provided the cDNA or gDNA that made up the material.

Trimming took 7 bases from V and 11 from J; bases not matched to a gene: 8. This CDR3 comprises 12 residues. Per the original data handling: How many nucleated cells were present was estimated from reference gene primer amplification. Produced via immunoSEQ multiplex PCR; TCRdb's table is partial and in-frame only. V, J and clone size are taken as reported in that table, and D and trimming were inferred from the DNA itself. The sample consists of over 300,000 clones, around 89% of them appearing once. The clonotype originates from a man younger than 35 with active or convalescent COVID-19. Sequencing used peripheral blood. The chain employs TRBV12-3 or TRBV12-4 and TRBJ1-5; 7 bases agree with TRBD1. The CDR3 loop reads CASTDRERAQHF. The CDR3 nucleotides are TGTGCCAGCACCGACAGGGAAAGGGCCCAGCATTTT.